The 22 T cell receptor beta chains below come from one sample, sequenced in a study of metastatic and nonmetastatic thyroid tumors. Using MiXCR, TCRdb re-called clones from the PCR reads. Of roughly 20,000 clones listed, more than 30% were seen once; the top ten hold more than 8%. Before thyroid surgery, none of the patients had received any treatment. The sequenced sample was tumor tissue. The receptors originated from a male donor with papillary thyroid cancer or a benign thyroid nodule (not recorded which). Some clones in this sample may be carry-over from other donors' samples.

For this clone: One end of the junction fails to match germline, which may point to a read error. The chain is built from TRBV4-1 and TRBJ2-7; 7 bases align to TRBD2. The CDR3 covers 15 residues. CDR1 and CDR2 (germline): MGHRA, YSYEKL. CDR3 loop: CASSRGTIEFYEQDF. As DNA, the CDR3 is TGCGCCAGCAGCCGCGGGACTATCGAGTTCTACGAGCAGGACTTC.

This clone was observed once. This sequence joins TRBV13 and TRBJ2-1, with D hard to call. Germline lookup yields CDR1 PRHDT and CDR2 FYEKMQ (reference sequence). V was cut by 4 bases and J by 0 bases, with 10 bases left in between. The CDR3 totals 15 residues. Here the CDR3 reads CASSWGESSYNEQFF. In nucleotides, the CDR3 is TGTGCCAGCAGCTGGGGTGAAAGCTCCTACAATGAGCAGTTCTTC.

This clone was picked up many times. The V and J genes are TRBV24-1 and TRBJ2-1; D is undetermined. Between the trimmed V and J ends, which lost 5 bases and 7 bases, there was a span of 8 bases. This CDR3 spans 12 amino acids. Germline V lookup: CDR1 KGHDR, CDR2 SFDVKD. CDR3 loop: CATSGQTNEQFF. DNA of the CDR3: TGTGCCACCAGTGGGCAGACTAATGAGCAGTTCTTC.

This chain links TRBV28 with TRBJ2-7, with 9 bases lining up with TRBD2. Germline lookup yields CDR1 MDHEN and CDR2 SYDVKM. J lost 2 bases, V lost 1 base, and 15 bases had no gene match. CDR3 length: 19 amino acids. The CDR3 protein is CASSLSLGSGSMSTYEQYF. In DNA form, the CDR3 reads TGTGCCAGCAGTTTATCGTTGGGTAGCGGGAGCATGTCGACCTACGAGCAGTACTTC.

V and J are TRBV20-1 and TRBJ2-7; possibly TRBD2 for D (6 bases). Trimming took 1 base from V and 5 from J, leaving 18 bases between them. The CDR3 has 15 residues. CDR1 DFQATT and CDR2 SNEGSKA come from the germline V gene (reference sequence). CDR3 coding DNA: TGCAGTGCTAGAGGGAGGGCAGAGGTTTGGGACGAGCAGTACTTC. Protein sequence: CSARGRAEVWDEQYF.

The chain has TRBV19 and TRBJ2-7; D ambiguous. The CDR3 is 13 amino acids. The germline V gene has CDR1 LNHDA and CDR2 SQIVND (reference sequence). The V end was cut by 9 bases, the J end by 9 bases, with 21 bases between. CDR3 amino acids: CASSKERVHGQYF. The CDR3 DNA is TGTGCCAGCTCCAAGGAAAGGGTCCACGGGCAGTACTTC.

There are a few counts of this clone. The chain recombines TRBV29-1 with TRBJ2-6; D unresolved. The V and J ends lost 7 bases and 0 bases respectively, with 13 bases between them. This CDR3 is 15 amino acids long. From germline, CDR1 is SQVTM and CDR2 ANQGSEA. CDR3 DNA: TGCAGCGCAGACCTCGTCCCCTCTGGGGCCAACGTCCTGACTTTC. Protein: CSADLVPSGANVLTF.

This chain joins TRBV5-1 and TRBJ1-2, with D perhaps TRBD1 (5 bases). CDR1 and CDR2 from the germline V gene are SGHRS and YFSETQ. V was clipped by 6 bases and J by 7 bases, with 13 bases between them. CDR3 length equals 12 residues. CDR3 DNA: TGCGCCAGCAACTCGGGAGGGACTGGCTACACCTTC. It encodes CASNSGGTGYTF.

By its share, this clone is medium-sized (0.01 to 0.1%). The rearrangement links TRBV11-2 to TRBJ1-2; 7 bases fit TRBD1. J gave up 5 bases and V 5 bases, and 8 bases lay outside the gene matches. This CDR3 has 14 amino acids. CDR1 is SGHAT, CDR2 FQNNGV, per germline. The CDR3: CASSTDRDSYGYTF. CDR3 nucleotides: TGTGCCAGCAGCACCGACAGGGACTCGTATGGCTACACCTTC.

The table lists this clone with a few counts. The CDR3 region is CASKVGQSSYEQYF. The CDR3 region has the DNA TGTGCCAGCAAGGTGGGTCAGAGCTCCTACGAGCAGTACTTC. The chain carries TRBV6-1 and TRBJ2-7; no reliable D call. The CDR3 covers 14 residues. Germline loops: CDR1 MNHNS, CDR2 SASEGT. Deletions cut 7 bases from V and 0 bases from J, with 13 bases between.

This clone came up many times. A read error may be the cause here, since a much bigger clone is one base away. Distinct nucleotide sequences in the sample also encode this CDR3. This chain's CDR3 is CASSVDQRYTDTQYF. In DNA form, the CDR3 reads TGTGCCAGCAGCGTGGACCAGCGGTACACAGATACGCAGTATTTT. The chain is built from TRBV9 and TRBJ2-3, with D tentatively TRBD2 (5 bases). The CDR3 is 15 amino acids. Germline-derived CDR1 and CDR2 are SGDLS and YYNGEE. V was shortened by 2 bases and J by 2 bases, with 12 bases between the two germline ends.

This clone is labeled medium-sized. The rearrangement uses TRBV6-1 and TRBJ1-2, with 9 bases aligning to TRBD1. Trimming cost V 3 bases and J 1 base; bases outside gene matches: 3. The CDR3 loop spans 15 amino acids. CDR1 and CDR2 from the germline V gene are MNHNS and SASEGT. The CDR3 DNA is TGTGCCAGCAGTGAGGGACAGGGCCGTAACTATGGCTACACCTTC. This sequence encodes CASSEGQGRNYGYTF.

The chain joins TRBV5-1 to TRBJ2-7; TRBD1 matches 12 bases. The CDR3 has 17 amino acids. CDR1 and CDR2 from the germline V gene are SGHRS and YFSETQ. The trim removed 3 bases at V and 5 bases at J, leaving 12 bases unmatched. The CDR3 sequence: CASSSAFTGTGGHEQYF. The CDR3 DNA reads as TGCGCCAGCAGCTCTGCTTTCACCGGGACAGGGGGCCACGAGCAGTACTTC.

By frequency in the sample, this clone is medium-sized (0.01 to 0.1%). Distinct nucleotide sequences in the sample also encode this CDR3. The V call is TRBV20-1, the J call TRBJ2-1, with TRBD2 matching over 14 bases. The CDR3 length is 15 residues. Germline loops: CDR1 DFQATT, CDR2 SNEGSKA (reference sequence). The junction had 7 bases not matched to a gene; V was cut back by 5 bases and J by 7 bases. The CDR3 DNA reads TGCAGTGCTCTCCGACTAGCGGGAGGGCCAAATGAGCAGTTCTTC. Amino acids: CSALRLAGGPNEQFF.

The chain uses TRBV20-1 and TRBJ1-5; 8 bases are a match to TRBD1. Losses at the gene ends were 4 bases for V and 7 bases for J; bases not matched to a gene: 9. The CDR3 sequence is 14 residues long. Germline V gives CDR1 DFQATT, CDR2 SNEGSKA (reference sequence). DNA of the CDR3: TGCAGTGCTATACGACAGGGGAGAGGACAGCCCCAGCATTTT. This codes for CSAIRQGRGQPQHF.

This clone has ten or more counts. This chain connects TRBV20-1 to TRBJ1-1; D unresolved. Trimming left V 0 bases short and J 8 bases short, with 13 bases between. Germline V gene lookup returns CDR1 DFQATT and CDR2 SNEGSKA (reference sequence). CDR3 length: 13 amino acids. The CDR3 DNA reads as TGCAGTGCTAGAGATCCCGAGAAAGCAGAAGCTTTCTTT. It is translated as CSARDPEKAEAFF.

This clone was seen only a few times. This chain connects TRBV12-3 or TRBV12-4 to TRBJ2-2, with a possible D match to TRBD2 (6 bases). There are 14 residues in the CDR3. Trimming removed 3 bases at V and 5 bases at J, with 10 bases between. The CDR3 DNA reads as TGTGCCAGCAGTTTGAGTAGCGGAACCGGGGAGCTGTTTTTT. Amino acids: CASSLSSGTGELFF.

In this sample, this clone turned up a few times. The genes are TRBV6-2 or TRBV6-3 and TRBJ2-1, with 8 nucleotides matching TRBD1. Unmatched junction bases numbered 15, after V lost 5 bases and J lost 9 bases. Looked up from germline, CDR1 is MNHEY and CDR2 is SVGEGT. The CDR3 runs 16 residues. DNA for the CDR3: TGTGCCAGCAGTCTAATACCGGGACAGGCGGTTGGTGAGCAGTTCTTC. It codes for CASSLIPGQAVGEQFF.

This clone was detected a few times. In DNA, the CDR3 is TGTGCCAGCAGTGAAGGGCCCCGTCTAGCCGAGCAGTACTTC. Translating gives CASSEGPRLAEQYF. The gene calls are TRBV2 and TRBJ2-7; D is perhaps TRBD2 (5 bases). V was trimmed by 1 base and J by 6 bases, leaving 13 bases between them. The CDR3 has 14 amino acids. Germline CDR1 SNHLY, CDR2 FYNNEI.

About this clone: An end of the junction differs from the germline gene, which may be a read error. The CDR3 spells CASSLATIGQETHYF. CDR3 sequence (DNA): TGTGCCAGCAGCTTGGCGACTATCGGCCAAGAGACCCATTACTTC. The chain is built from TRBV5-4 and TRBJ2-5; tentatively, D is TRBD2 (5 bases). Germline V CDR1 and CDR2: SGHNT, YYREEE (reference sequence). The CDR3 spans 15 residues.

This rearrangement joins TRBV28 to TRBJ2-7, with 10 bases that match TRBD2. The CDR3 is 16 residues long. V trimming: 2 bases; J trimming: 5 bases; junction bases outside the gene matches: 9. Germline values: CDR1 MDHEN, CDR2 SYDVKM. The CDR3 region is CASSLVGSGRSHEQYF. CDR3 in DNA: TGTGCCAGCAGTTTAGTGGGTAGCGGGAGGTCCCACGAGCAGTACTTC.

This clone was counted only a few times. V usage is TRBV28 and J usage is TRBJ1-6; D gene ambiguous. The V end lost 6 bases, the J end lost 9 bases, and 27 bases lay between the germline ends. Germline V CDR1 and CDR2: MDHEN, SYDVKM. The CDR3 runs to 18 residues. In DNA, the CDR3 is TGTGCCAGCAGGTCAACCCTGGACCCACGAGTTGTTAGTTCACCCCTCCACTTT. Translating gives CASRSTLDPRVVSSPLHF.